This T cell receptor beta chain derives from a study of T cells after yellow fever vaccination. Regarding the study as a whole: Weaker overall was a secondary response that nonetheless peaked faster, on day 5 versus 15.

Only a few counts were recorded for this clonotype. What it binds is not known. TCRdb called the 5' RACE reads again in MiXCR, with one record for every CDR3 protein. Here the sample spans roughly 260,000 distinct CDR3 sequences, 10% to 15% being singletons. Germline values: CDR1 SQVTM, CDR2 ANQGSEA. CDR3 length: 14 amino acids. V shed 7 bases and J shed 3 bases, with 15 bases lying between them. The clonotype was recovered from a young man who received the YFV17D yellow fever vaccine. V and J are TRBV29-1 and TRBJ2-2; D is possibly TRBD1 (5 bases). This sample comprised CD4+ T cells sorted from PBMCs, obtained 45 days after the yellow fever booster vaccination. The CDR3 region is CSGSQGSDTGELFF. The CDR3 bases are TGCAGCGGATCTCAGGGATCGGACACCGGGGAGCTGTTTTTT.